This paragraph reports one T cell receptor beta chain. This sample is drawn from a study of early T cells in non-severe SARS-CoV-2 infection. The CDR3 loop spans 16 amino acids. J lost 1 base, V lost 6 bases, and 9 bases had no gene match. Per germline, CDR1 SGHVS and CDR2 FQNEAQ. MiXCR, run by TCRdb on the 5' RACE reads, gives a single entry per CDR3 protein. The repertoire holds about 97,000 distinct CDR3 sequences, with approximately 9.9% as singletons. The rearrangement joins TRBV7-8 to TRBJ1-2; 9 bases fit TRBD1. The sequencing here drew on whole blood, taken at baseline. The receptor was derived from an adult who was a healthcare worker with PCR-confirmed SARS-CoV-2 infection or an uninfected control (not recorded which). CDR3 in amino acids: CASSTGTGTRNYGYTF. The CDR3 coding sequence is TGTGCCAGCAGTACCGGGACAGGGACTCGTAACTATGGCTACACCTTC.